These 27 T cell receptor beta chains came from one sample sequenced in a study of technical replicates of blood from a few donors. Generated by immunoSEQ multiplex PCR, the TCRdb table keeps only in-frame clones and is missing some. The sample consists of about 56,000 clones, over 90% of them appearing once. The sequencing input was PBMCs. These receptors were obtained from a human donor in good health. Some clones in this sample may be carry-over from other donors' samples.

The chain joins TRBV15 to TRBJ2-5; D is unclear. CDR1 and CDR2 from the germline V gene are LNHNV and YYDKDF (reference sequence). The CDR3 sequence is 11 residues long. V lost 5 bases and J 5 bases, leaving 6 bases between the germline ends. CDR3 DNA sequence: TGTGCCACCAGCGCCGGGGAGACCCAGTACTTC. Residues: CATSAGETQYF.

The CDR3 region has the DNA TGTGCCAGCAGCTTATGGCTAGCGGACACAGATACGCAGTATTTT. This encodes CASSLWLADTDTQYF. The chain has TRBV7-3 and TRBJ2-3; TRBD2 matches at 7 bases. CDR1 and CDR2 (germline): SGHTA, FQGTGA. CDR3 length equals 15 residues. The trim removed 2 bases at V and 2 bases at J, leaving 4 bases unmatched.

The V gene is TRBV7-3, the J gene TRBJ2-7; 7 positions agree with TRBD1. CDR3 length: 14 residues. Germline values: CDR1 SGHTA, CDR2 FQGTGA. J gave up 4 bases and V 1 base, and 4 bases lay outside the gene matches. CDR3 sequence reads: CASSLKDREYEQYF. In nucleotides, the CDR3 is TGTGCCAGCAGCTTAAAAGACAGGGAATACGAGCAGTACTTC.

This clone was seen only once. This sequence joins TRBV5-1 and TRBJ2-3, with a tentative D call TRBD1 (6 bases). Germline V CDR1 and CDR2: SGHRS, YFSETQ. The CDR3 has 16 amino acids. The germline V and J ends were trimmed by 0 bases and 0 bases, with 11 bases remaining between them. The CDR3 is CASSLVAGASTDTQYF. CDR3 DNA: TGCGCCAGCAGCTTGGTGGCAGGGGCTAGCACAGATACGCAGTATTTT.

This chain connects TRBV27 to TRBJ2-3, with 8 bases identical to TRBD1. CDR1 and CDR2 from the germline V gene are MNHEY and SMNVEV (reference sequence). V shed 0 bases, J shed 4 bases, and the junction held 6 bases outside the gene matches. The CDR3 is 16 amino acids. The CDR3 here is CASSLSQGVSADTQYF. The CDR3 bases are TGTGCCAGCAGTTTATCACAGGGGGTTAGCGCAGATACGCAGTATTTT.

V usage is TRBV5-8 and J usage is TRBJ1-2, with 9 bases that match TRBD1. Looked up from germline, CDR1 is SGHTS and CDR2 is YDEGEE. CDR3 length: 20 residues. Germline trimming cut 1 base from V and 3 bases from J; bases unmatched to any gene: 19. CDR3 coding DNA: TGTGCCAGCAGCTTGCCGACCTGGGACAGGGCTCCCAAAAATGACTATGGCTACACCTTC. Translated, it gives CASSLPTWDRAPKNDYGYTF.

The V gene is TRBV7-2, the J gene TRBJ2-5; TRBD1 is a possible D gene (5 bases). The germline V gene has CDR1 SGHTA and CDR2 FQGNSA. The germline V and J ends were trimmed by 1 base and 5 bases, with 8 bases remaining between them. The CDR3 is made up of 13 amino acids. CDR3 region: CASSLGQGETQYF. In DNA form, the CDR3 reads TGTGCCAGCAGCTTAGGGCAGGGTGAGACCCAGTACTTC. The whole variable domain, remainder taken from reference TRBV7-2 and TRBJ2-5, is GAGVSQSPSNKVTEKGKDVELRCDPISGHTALYWYRQSLGQGLEFLIYFQGNSAPDKSGLPSDRFSAERTGGSVSTLTIQRTQQEDSAVYLCASSLGQGETQYFGPGTRLLVL.

The J gene is TRBJ1-1, the V gene TRBV19; 7 bases line up with TRBD1. Per the germline V gene, CDR1 is LNHDA and CDR2 is SQIVND (reference sequence). The CDR3 length is 14 residues. V lost 7 bases, J lost 2 bases, and 7 bases stayed unmatched. CDR3 region: CASTYGQDNTEAFF. The DNA of the CDR3 is TGTGCCAGTACCTACGGACAGGACAACACTGAAGCTTTCTTT.

The chain links TRBV29-1 to TRBJ1-1; D call uncertain. The germline V gene encodes CDR1 SQVTM and CDR2 ANQGSEA. Trimming removed 1 base at V and 6 bases at J, with 12 bases between. This CDR3 comprises 13 residues. CDR3 region: CSVEAVLSAEAFF. The CDR3 region has the DNA TGCAGCGTTGAAGCGGTTCTTAGTGCTGAAGCTTTCTTT.

This sequence joins TRBV27 and TRBJ1-4; 9 nucleotides align to TRBD1. The CDR3 is 14 residues long. Germline V gene data show CDR1 as MNHEY and CDR2 as SMNVEV (reference sequence). After removal of 6 bases from V and 5 bases from J, the junction contained 4 bases not matched to a gene. The CDR3 bases are TGTGCCAGCAGAAGGACAGGGGACAATGAAAAACTGTTTTTT. It specifies CASRRTGDNEKLFF.

The table lists this clone with a count of one. The CDR3 DNA sequence: TGCGCCAGCAGAAGACAGGTGATGAACACTGAAGCTTTCTTT. Residues: CASRRQVMNTEAFF. The chain employs TRBV5-1 and TRBJ1-1, with D maybe TRBD1 (6 bases). The length of the CDR3 is 14 residues. Trimming removed 5 bases at V and 0 bases at J, with 11 bases between. Germline V lookup: CDR1 SGHRS, CDR2 YFSETQ. The full variable domain, completed using reference TRBV5-1 and TRBJ1-1, is KAGVTQTPRYLIKTRGQQVTLSCSPISGHRSVSWYQQTPGQGLQFLFEYFSETQRNKGNFPGRFSGRQFSNSRSEMNVSTLELGDSALYLCASRRQVMNTEAFFGQGTRLTVV.

The chain carries TRBV7-8 and TRBJ2-5; D is unresolved. The CDR3 is 15 amino acids. Trimming removed 5 bases from V and 2 bases from J, with 15 bases in between. Germline assignment: CDR1 SGHVS and CDR2 FQNEAQ. The chain's CDR3 is CASSIHRVPQETQYF. In DNA form, the CDR3 reads TGTGCCAGCAGCATCCACCGGGTCCCACAAGAGACCCAGTACTTC.

DNA of the CDR3: TGTGCCAGCAGGAAAGGGACAGGGTTTGGACAGCCCCAGCATTTT. Translation: CASRKGTGFGQPQHF. The V and J genes are TRBV2 and TRBJ1-5; 9 bases are a match to TRBD1. Germline assignment: CDR1 SNHLY and CDR2 FYNNEI. V lost 6 bases and J lost 7; bases outside the gene matches: 10. The CDR3 totals 15 residues.

The V and J genes are TRBV10-3 and TRBJ1-6; the D gene is possibly TRBD1 (6 bases). The CDR3 loop spans 14 amino acids. CDR1 is ENHRY, CDR2 SYGVKD, per germline. The V gene lost 2 bases and the J gene lost 5 bases, with 7 bases spanning the gap. The CDR3 region is CAISEGGHNSPLHF. Written as DNA, the CDR3 is TGTGCCATCAGTGAGGGGGGCCATAATTCACCCCTCCACTTT.

The chain couples TRBV2 to TRBJ1-5; 8 positions match TRBD1. After removal of 4 bases from V and 6 bases from J, the junction contained 5 bases not matched to a gene. The CDR3 is 14 residues long. Germline assignment: CDR1 SNHLY and CDR2 FYNNEI. CDR3 DNA: TGTGCCAGCAGTGCTGGACAGGGACGTCAGCCCCAGCATTTT. Its translation is CASSAGQGRQPQHF.

The rearrangement uses TRBV5-1 and TRBJ2-3, with 8 bases that match TRBD2. The CDR3 has 16 residues. Trimming removed 4 bases from V and 5 bases from J; junction bases left unmatched: 12. Germline CDR1 is SGHRS and CDR2 is YFSETQ. The CDR3 region is CASSVPGGGSLDTQYF. The CDR3 bases are TGCGCCAGCAGCGTACCCGGCGGGGGGTCCCTAGATACGCAGTATTTT.

The V gene is TRBV6-1, the J gene TRBJ1-5; D is undetermined. Germline CDR1 is MNHNS and CDR2 is SASEGT. The V end lost 6 bases, the J end lost 4 bases, and 10 bases lay between the germline ends. The CDR3 is 13 residues long. The CDR3 coding sequence is TGTGCCAGCAGGGGAGTTTTAAATCAGCCCCAGCATTTT. The encoded protein is CASRGVLNQPQHF.

This chain links TRBV2 with TRBJ1-5, with a tentative D call TRBD1 (5 bases). This CDR3 comprises 14 residues. V was shortened by 7 bases and J by 0 bases, with 10 bases between the two germline ends. CDR1 and CDR2 (germline): SNHLY, FYNNEI. CDR3 DNA sequence: TGTGCCAGCACCCAAGACAGTAGCAATCAGCCCCAGCATTTT. This encodes CASTQDSSNQPQHF.

The chain joins TRBV4-3 to TRBJ2-6, with D unclear. CDR1 is LGHNA and CDR2 is YSLEER in the germline V gene. Trimming removed 0 bases from V and 0 bases from J, with 6 bases in between. CDR3 size: 16 residues. CDR3 loop: CASSQEPGSGANVLTF. CDR3 nucleotides: TGCGCCAGCAGCCAAGAGCCAGGCTCTGGGGCCAACGTCCTGACTTTC.

The chain is built from TRBV9 and TRBJ2-2; 10 bases are shared with TRBD1. Germline CDR1 and CDR2: SGDLS and YYNGEE. J was trimmed by 0 bases and V by 3 bases; bases with no gene match: 8. CDR3 length: 18 amino acids. CDR3 in amino acids: CASSDQTGGFSNTGELFF. The CDR3 coding sequence is TGTGCCAGCAGCGACCAGACAGGGGGCTTTTCGAACACCGGGGAGCTGTTTTTT.

This chain links TRBV4-3 with TRBJ1-4; D not resolved. Between the trimmed V and J ends, which lost 0 bases and 8 bases, there was a span of 10 bases. The CDR3 loop spans 14 amino acids. Germline-derived CDR1 and CDR2 are LGHNA and YSLEER. The CDR3 nucleotides read TGCGCCAGCAGCCAAGATCTAGCCCCCGAAAAACTGTTTTTT. As protein: CASSQDLAPEKLFF.

The J gene is TRBJ2-7, the V gene TRBV14; 9 positions match TRBD2. The CDR3 loop spans 16 amino acids. V was clipped by 3 bases and J by 2 bases; unmatched bases: 8. Per the germline V gene, CDR1 is SGHDN and CDR2 is FVKESK. The CDR3, as DNA: TGTGCCAGCAGCCAGGTAGCGGGGGTCACCCCCTACGAGCAGTACTTC. Protein sequence: CASSQVAGVTPYEQYF.

This chain joins TRBV5-1 and TRBJ2-5; 8 bases match TRBD2. The germline V gene encodes CDR1 SGHRS and CDR2 YFSETQ. The CDR3 sequence is 16 residues long. V dropped 4 bases and J dropped 2; count of bases not matched to a gene: 10. CDR3 region: CASSLTRTSGQETQYF. In DNA form, the CDR3 reads TGCGCCAGCAGCCTGACGCGAACTAGCGGACAAGAGACCCAGTACTTC.

The chain carries TRBV7-6 and TRBJ2-2; D might be TRBD2 (6 bases). V was shortened by 5 bases and J by 4 bases, with 14 bases between the two germline ends. This CDR3 spans 15 amino acids. The germline CDR1 and CDR2 sequences are SGHVS and FNYEAQ. This chain's CDR3 is CASSHTGEPTGELFF. CDR3 sequence (DNA): TGTGCCAGCAGCCACACGGGGGAACCCACCGGGGAGCTGTTTTTT. The whole variable domain, remainder taken from reference TRBV7-6 and TRBJ2-2, is GAGVSQSPRYKVTKRGQDVALRCDPISGHVSLYWYRQALGQGPEFLTYFNYEAQQDKSGLPNDRFSAERPEGSISTLTIQRTEQRDSAMYRCASSHTGEPTGELFFGEGSRLTVL.

This chain joins TRBV7-2 and TRBJ1-2; D unresolved. CDR3 length: 13 residues. Germline V CDR1 and CDR2: SGHTA, FQGNSA. V was trimmed by 1 base and J by 5 bases, leaving 8 bases between them. For the CDR3, the DNA is TGTGCCAGCAGCTTAGGAGTTGAATATGGCTACACCTTC. Its protein is CASSLGVEYGYTF.

This chain uses TRBV6-5 with TRBJ2-5; possibly TRBD2 for D (5 bases). Looked up from germline, CDR1 is MNHEY and CDR2 is SVGAGI. The CDR3 is 12 amino acids. Trimming left V 4 bases short and J 7 bases short, with 10 bases between. Here the CDR3 reads CASSLGEGTQYF. CDR3 DNA: TGTGCCAGCAGTTTGGGCGAGGGGACCCAGTACTTC.

The chain has TRBV5-1 and TRBJ2-2, with D maybe TRBD2 (6 bases). The V end lost 1 base, the J end lost 5 bases, and 9 bases lay between the germline ends. The CDR3 is 14 residues long. The germline V gene has CDR1 SGHRS and CDR2 YFSETQ. CDR3 DNA: TGCGCCAGCAGCTTGATCGGGGGAACCGGGGAGCTGTTTTTT. Protein: CASSLIGGTGELFF.